This record looks at one TCR beta chain sequence and its context. No antigen is known for it. The CDR3 is made up of 16 amino acids. Trimming took 1 base from V and 1 from J; bases not matched to a gene: 4. Germline V lookup: CDR1 SGDLS, CDR2 YYNGEE. The sample is drawn from a study of PD-1 blockade in classical Hodgkin lymphoma. Study details: Every 2 weeks, patients got 3 mg/kg intravenous nivolumab.

All patients experienced relapse after autologous stem cell transplantation, and brentuximab vedotin exposure was variable. General study findings and limits: What drove the repertoire differences, possibly disease activity or prior therapy, has not been defined. Baseline diversity was lower in partial responders and progressors than complete responders.

TCRdb's copy holds only in-frame clones and misses some; the assay was immunoSEQ multiplex PCR. The sample comprises roughly 12,000 clones, roughly 75% of which are singletons, and approximately 35% rests with the top ten. The TCR comes from a human donor with classical Hodgkin lymphoma. The sequenced sample was peripheral blood mononuclear cells (PBMCs), obtained at baseline. The rearrangement links TRBV9 to TRBJ1-2; 10 nucleotides agree with TRBD1. The CDR3 DNA reads as TGTGCCAGCAGCGTACGCGGACAGGGGGATAACTATGGCTACACCTTC. This sequence encodes CASSVRGQGDNYGYTF.